This entry lists 19 T cell receptor beta chains sequenced from one sample in a study of T cell responses to AZD1222 COVID-19 vaccine (TCRdb year 2021). The sample's time point label, in plain terms: about 28 days (+/-7) after the second vaccine dose. The library came from the immunoSEQ multiplex PCR assay. This is the immuneACCESS table as TCRdb keeps it, with only in-frame sequences that have V and J called. A part of the clones is gone; compared with another copy, unresolved V genes explain less than half, and the rest is unexplained. This sample comprises about 35,000 clones, 70% to 90% of them detected only once. The top ten hold more than 9.5% of the sample. The source was peripheral blood, collected 28 days after the second AZD1222 dose. All receptors derive from an adult who received the AZD1222 COVID-19 vaccine.

The V call is TRBV5-1, the J call TRBJ2-2; D remains unclear. CDR1 is SGHRS, CDR2 YFSETQ, per germline. Trimming cost V 0 bases and J 4 bases, with 7 bases left between them. CDR3 length: 14 residues. This CDR3 reads CASSLVWSTGELFF. The DNA of the CDR3 is TGCGCCAGCAGCTTGGTCTGGAGCACCGGGGAGCTGTTTTTT.

This rearrangement joins TRBV6-1 to TRBJ2-7, with D hard to call. V was clipped by 3 bases and J by 2 bases, with 2 bases between them. CDR1 and CDR2 (germline): MNHNS, SASEGT. This CDR3 contains 11 residues. Here the CDR3 DNA reads TGTGCCAGCAGTGAGGCCTACGAGCAGTACTTC. It yields the protein CASSEAYEQYF.

The chain has TRBV7-6 and TRBJ1-4; 9 bases match TRBD1. V dropped 2 bases and J dropped 8; count of bases not matched to a gene: 12. The CDR3 totals 17 residues. Germline V gene data show CDR1 as SGHVS and CDR2 as FNYEAQ. In nucleotides, the CDR3 is TGTGCCAGCAGCTTAAGGGGGCCGGGACAGGGTCGGGAAAAACTGTTTTTT. Its protein product is CASSLRGPGQGREKLFF. The complete variable domain, with remaining parts taken from reference TRBV7-6 and TRBJ1-4, reads GAGVSQSPRYKVTKRGQDVALRCDPISGHVSLYWYRQALGQGPEFLTYFNYEAQQDKSGLPNDRFSAERPEGSISTLTIQRTEQRDSAMYRCASSLRGPGQGREKLFFGSGTQLSVL.

The chain carries TRBV12-3 or TRBV12-4 and TRBJ1-1; 7 nucleotides agree with TRBD1. The V gene end was trimmed by 6 bases and the J gene end by 1 base; junction bases not matched to a gene: 2. This CDR3 is built from 13 residues. The CDR3 protein is CASSWTGNTEAFF. In nucleotides, the CDR3 is TGTGCCAGCAGCTGGACAGGGAACACTGAAGCTTTCTTT.

The V call is TRBV19, the J call TRBJ1-1, with D maybe TRBD1 (5 bases). Trimming pared 4 bases from V and 0 bases from J, leaving 9 bases between. Germline-derived CDR1 and CDR2 are LNHDA and SQIVND (reference sequence). The CDR3 consists of 14 residues. The CDR3 is CASSTGHLNTEAFF. The CDR3 nucleotides are TGTGCCAGTAGTACCGGACATCTGAACACTGAAGCTTTCTTT.

The chain is built from TRBV19 and TRBJ1-2, with 11 positions matching TRBD1. The ends lost 6 bases at V and 7 bases at J; junction bases unmatched: 7. The CDR3 is 14 amino acids. Germline V lookup: CDR1 LNHDA, CDR2 SQIVND (reference sequence). CDR3 DNA: TGTGCCAGTAGAAAGGACAGGGGGCGAAGTGGCTACACCTTC. Residues: CASRKDRGRSGYTF.

This clone was recorded only once. V gene TRBV11-2 combines with J gene TRBJ1-2; D is unresolved. V lost 2 bases to trimming and J lost 5 bases, with 12 bases between them. CDR1 is SGHAT, CDR2 FQNNGV, per germline. The CDR3 loop spans 14 amino acids. This CDR3 is CASSLNGIGYGYTF. CDR3 nucleotides: TGTGCCAGCAGCTTAAACGGGATCGGATATGGCTACACCTTC.

This chain connects TRBV9 to TRBJ2-5; D might be TRBD1 (7 bases). The CDR3 totals 16 residues. CDR1 SGDLS and CDR2 YYNGEE come from the germline V gene. Trimming shortened V by 3 bases and J by 4 bases, and 19 bases separated the two germline ends. CDR3 in amino acids: CASSALGRGGPETQYF. The DNA of the CDR3 is TGTGCCAGCAGCGCCCTCGGGAGAGGGGGCCCAGAGACCCAGTACTTC.

The chain uses TRBV30 and TRBJ1-2; TRBD1 might be the D (6 bases). Germline V gene lookup returns CDR1 GTSNPN and CDR2 SVGIG (reference sequence). The CDR3 runs to 11 residues. V lost 6 bases and J 6 bases, leaving 11 bases between the germline ends. The CDR3 nucleotides are TGTGCCTGTACACAGGGAAATGGCTACACCTTC. This gives the protein CACTQGNGYTF.

This clone showed up just once. The rearrangement links TRBV15 to TRBJ2-7, with 16 bases identical to TRBD2. CDR3 length equals 20 residues. The V gene's germline CDR1 is LNHNV and CDR2 YYDKDF (reference sequence). Germline trimming cut 0 bases from V and 5 bases from J; bases unmatched to any gene: 13. CDR3 nucleotide sequence: TGTGCCACCAGCAGAGATGTGGGACTAGCGGGAGGGCTAAGTCGGAACGAGCAGTACTTC. This translates into CATSRDVGLAGGLSRNEQYF.

This clone was found a few times. CDR3 protein: CASTHSRARSNYGYTF. CDR3 nucleotide sequence: TGTGCCAGCACCCATAGTAGGGCCAGATCAAACTATGGCTACACCTTC. The V call is TRBV5-4, the J call TRBJ1-2; D is uncertain. Germline V gene sequence: CDR1 SGHNT, CDR2 YYREEE (reference sequence). V gave up 6 bases and J gave up 2 bases, with 20 bases separating them. The CDR3 runs 16 residues.

The rearrangement joins TRBV19 to TRBJ1-5; 8 nucleotides align to TRBD1. CDR1 is LNHDA and CDR2 is SQIVND in the germline V gene (reference sequence). The V gene end was trimmed by 4 bases and the J gene end by 7 bases; junction bases not matched to a gene: 9. The CDR3 totals 15 residues. CDR3 bases: TGTGCCAGTAGTAAATTGCAGGGGGCCGAACAGCCCCAGCATTTT. As protein: CASSKLQGAEQPQHF.

This clone appeared once. The CDR3 reads CASSLQGTDSPLHF. The CDR3 bases are TGTGCCAGCAGTCTACAGGGTACGGATTCACCCCTCCACTTT. V is TRBV27 and J is TRBJ1-6; the D gene is possibly TRBD1 (6 bases). The CDR3 extends over 14 amino acids. The ends were cut back, 5 bases at V and 8 bases at J, with 13 bases in the middle. Germline V lookup: CDR1 MNHEY, CDR2 SMNVEV (reference sequence).

The V gene is TRBV6-1, the J gene TRBJ1-3; D not resolved. Germline V gene data show CDR1 as MNHNS and CDR2 as SASEGT. CDR3 length: 13 amino acids. V was trimmed by 2 bases and J by 9 bases, leaving 11 bases between them. The CDR3 sequence: CASSELSGRTIYF. The CDR3 region has the DNA TGTGCCAGCAGTGAATTGTCGGGTCGCACCATATATTTT.

The V gene is TRBV5-1, the J gene TRBJ1-4; possibly TRBD1 for D (5 bases). This CDR3 region has 14 residues. Germline values: CDR1 SGHRS, CDR2 YFSETQ. V was shortened by 5 bases and J by 3 bases, with 11 bases between the two germline ends. CDR3 in amino acids: CASSKGVANEKLFF. Here the CDR3 DNA reads TGCGCCAGCAGTAAAGGGGTTGCTAATGAAAAACTGTTTTTT.

This rearrangement joins TRBV6-1 to TRBJ2-1; a weak D match, TRBD2 (6 bases). The CDR3 is 14 residues long. Germline values: CDR1 MNHNS, CDR2 SASEGT. Trimming left V 3 bases short and J 8 bases short, with 14 bases between. The CDR3 DNA is TGTGCCAGCAGTGAGGAATCGACTAGGCATGAGCAGTTCTTC. Protein sequence: CASSEESTRHEQFF.

V usage is TRBV5-1 and J usage is TRBJ1-2; a weak D match, TRBD1 (5 bases). The CDR3 spans 13 residues. Germline loops: CDR1 SGHRS, CDR2 YFSETQ. V was trimmed by 0 bases and J by 7 bases, leaving 10 bases between them. Here the CDR3 reads CASSLDSGGGYTF. Here the CDR3 DNA reads TGCGCCAGCAGCTTGGATTCGGGGGGTGGCTACACCTTC.

The chain is built from TRBV5-1 and TRBJ1-1, with TRBD1 matching 7 bases. The ends lost 0 bases at V and 5 bases at J; junction bases unmatched: 4. Germline lookup yields CDR1 SGHRS and CDR2 YFSETQ. CDR3 length: 14 residues. CDR3 nucleotides: TGCGCCAGCAGCTTGGGACAGGGCCGGACTGAAGCTTTCTTT. Its translation: CASSLGQGRTEAFF.

The V and J genes are TRBV27 and TRBJ2-7, with D possibly being TRBD1 or TRBD2 (6 bases each). Germline lookup yields CDR1 MNHEY and CDR2 SMNVEV (reference sequence). V lost 6 bases and J lost 3, with 15 bases in between. The CDR3 is 14 amino acids. CDR3 loop: CASRPRRGLYEQYF. The CDR3 DNA is TGTGCCAGCAGACCCAGACGGGGGCTCTACGAGCAGTACTTC.